The source of this TCR beta chain is a study of blood T cell repertoires in COVID-19. Data came from immunoSEQ multiplex PCR; TCRdb stores just in-frame clones and leaves some out. This table holds roughly 150,000 clones, around four fifths found once. This CDR3 is built from 14 residues. The germline gives CDR1 SGHKS, CDR2 YYEKEE (reference sequence). Losses at the gene ends were 7 bases for V and 6 bases for J; bases not matched to a gene: 11. Followed over time, Seattle patients had been enrolled while infection was active. V gene TRBV5-5 combines with J gene TRBJ2-3; 7 bases fit TRBD1. This TCR was recovered from a woman aged 80 or over with COVID-19, enrolled during active disease. Sequencing was carried out using peripheral blood. The CDR3 DNA is TGTGCCAGCCCCGGACAGGCTAACACGGATACGCAGTATTTT. It encodes CASPGQANTDTQYF. Complete variable domain (other parts from reference TRBV5-5 and TRBJ2-3): DAGVTQSPTHLIKTRGQQVTLRCSPISGHKSVSWYQQVLGQGPQFIFQYYEKEERGRGNFPDRFSARQFPNYSSELNVNALLLGDSALYLCASPGQANTDTQYFGPGTRLTVL.